A single sample is the source of the 14 T cell receptor beta chains below, sequenced in a study of T cell changes during pregnancy in multiple sclerosis. The repertoire was sequenced with immunoSEQ multiplex PCR; TCRdb's copy has only in-frame clones and lacks some. The sample lists 75,000 to 100,000 clones; about 91% were seen once. The sample here was peripheral blood, taken after pregnancy. The receptors stem from a female donor in good health, enrolled as a control in a pregnancy study.

The chain is built from TRBV9 and TRBJ2-7, with 7 bases aligning to TRBD2. CDR3 length: 16 amino acids. J gave up 0 bases and V 3 bases, and 9 bases lay outside the gene matches. CDR1 is SGDLS, CDR2 YYNGEE, per germline. CDR3 nucleotide sequence: TGTGCCAGCAGCGCACCCCCTAGCGGTAGCTCCTACGAGCAGTACTTC. Translation gives CASSAPPSGSSYEQYF.

This chain links TRBV5-6 with TRBJ2-6; D unclear. Trimming removed 4 bases from V and 0 bases from J, with 5 bases in between. The CDR3 spans 14 residues. Looked up from germline, CDR1 is SGHDT and CDR2 is YYEEEE. The CDR3 loop reads CASSPISGANVLTF. CDR3 DNA: TGTGCCAGCAGCCCAATCTCTGGGGCCAACGTCCTGACTTTC.

The chain links TRBV30 to TRBJ1-5; 8 bases are shared with TRBD1. With 5 bases clipped from V and 5 bases from J, the junction kept 5 bases outside the gene matches. The CDR3 totals 13 residues. Germline CDR1 is GTSNPN and CDR2 is SVGIG (reference sequence). CDR3 coding DNA: TGTGCCTGGGCGGACAGGGATGATCAGCCCCAGCATTTT. This sequence encodes CAWADRDDQPQHF.

The rearrangement joins TRBV5-1 to TRBJ2-4; 9 positions agree with TRBD2. V shed 0 bases and J 0 bases; nucleotides not matched to a gene: 13. Germline V CDR1 and CDR2: SGHRS, YFSETQ. The CDR3 extends over 20 amino acids. CDR3 sequence: CASSLDWSGGLVPAKNIQYF. In DNA form, the CDR3 reads TGCGCCAGCAGCTTGGATTGGAGCGGGGGGCTCGTACCAGCCAAAAACATTCAGTACTTC.

This clone was picked up a small number of times. The chain joins TRBV4-1 to TRBJ1-1; 7 positions agree with TRBD1. V shed 0 bases, J shed 3 bases, and the junction held 7 bases outside the gene matches. Per the germline V gene, CDR1 is MGHRA and CDR2 is YSYEKL. The CDR3 loop spans 16 amino acids. CDR3 sequence reads: CASSQDRWQGDTEAFF. CDR3 nucleotide sequence: TGCGCCAGCAGCCAAGATCGATGGCAGGGGGACACTGAAGCTTTCTTT.

This clone was seen more than once but under ten times. The V gene is TRBV12-2, the J gene TRBJ2-4; TRBD1 reflects the table's D call only, with no check against the DNA. TRBV12-2 corresponds to a pseudogene. This CDR3 comprises 17 residues. DNA of the CDR3: TGTGCAAGTCGCTATTACAGGGATAGGAAAGCCAAAAACATTCAGTACTTC. Protein: CASRYYRDRKAKNIQYF.

This chain uses TRBV2 with TRBJ2-1; TRBD1 might be the D (6 bases). Germline V gene sequence: CDR1 SNHLY, CDR2 FYNNEI. There are 15 residues in the CDR3. Trimming took 2 bases from V and 12 from J, leaving 20 bases between them. The CDR3: CASSERGTLLIWQFF. For the CDR3, the DNA is TGTGCCAGCAGTGAACGTGGGACACTTCTGATTTGGCAGTTCTTC.

The chain recombines TRBV28 with TRBJ1-5; 9 positions match TRBD1. J was trimmed by 7 bases and V by 10 bases; bases with no gene match: 5. The CDR3 is 12 residues long. Germline-derived CDR1 and CDR2 are MDHEN and SYDVKM. The CDR3 DNA reads as TGTGCCACAGGGACAGGGCTACAGCCCCAGCATTTT. Translated: CATGTGLQPQHF. Full variable domain (missing parts from reference TRBV28 and TRBJ1-5): DVKVTQSSRYLVKRTGEKVFLECVQDMDHENMFWYRQDPGLGLRLIYFSYDVKMKEKGDIPEGYSVSREKKERFSLILESASTNQTSMYLCATGTGLQPQHFGDGTRLSIL.

V usage is TRBV1 and J usage is TRBJ2-2; TRBD2, the table's D call, lacks a check against the DNA. TRBV1 is annotated as a pseudogene. The CDR3 spans 17 residues. In nucleotides, the CDR3 is TGCACCAGCAGCCAAGGTAAGGCTAGCGGGCGGACCGGGGAGCTGTTTTTT. The encoded protein is CTSSQGKASGRTGELFF.

Written as DNA, the CDR3 is TGTGCCAGCAGTTTATCGAGGGTTTACACTGAAGCTTTCTTT. It codes for CASSLSRVYTEAFF. The chain joins TRBV27 to TRBJ1-1; no definite D call. The CDR3 spans 14 residues. CDR1 is MNHEY, CDR2 SMNVEV, per germline (reference sequence). V shed 0 bases and J shed 3 bases, with 8 bases lying between them.

The CDR3 DNA reads TGTGCCAGCGCGGGGGGGGGTGTTAACACTGAAGCTTTCTTT. It specifies CASAGGGVNTEAFF. V gene TRBV6-6 combines with J gene TRBJ1-1; TRBD1 might be the D (5 bases). This CDR3 is 14 amino acids long. CDR1 and CDR2 from the germline V gene are MNHNY and SVGAGI (reference sequence). The germline V and J ends were trimmed by 8 bases and 2 bases, with 15 bases remaining between them.

V and J are TRBV5-6 and TRBJ2-5; 8 nucleotides line up with TRBD2. Germline CDR1 is SGHDT and CDR2 is YYEEEE. The CDR3 loop spans 13 amino acids. V was pared by 4 bases and J by 5 bases, with 4 bases of the junction left unmatched. CDR3 region: CASSGPGGETQYF. CDR3 coding DNA: TGTGCCAGCAGCGGACCGGGAGGGGAGACCCAGTACTTC.

The chain recombines TRBV29-1 with TRBJ2-7, with 9 bases that match TRBD2. This CDR3 spans 16 amino acids. Germline CDR1 reads SQVTM; CDR2 reads ANQGSEA. The junction had 10 bases not matched to a gene; V was cut back by 4 bases and J by 0 bases. CDR3 DNA sequence: TGCAGCGTTGGCCCATCGTCGACTAGCGGCTCCTACGAGCAGTACTTC. Its translation: CSVGPSSTSGSYEQYF.

The rearrangement links TRBV5-1 to TRBJ2-2; 8 bases fit TRBD2. Germline V gene sequence: CDR1 SGHRS, CDR2 YFSETQ. V lost 3 bases and J lost 7; bases outside the gene matches: 5. The CDR3 consists of 14 residues. CDR3 residues: CASSWGSGSGELFF. The CDR3 coding sequence is TGCGCCAGCAGCTGGGGGAGCGGGAGCGGGGAGCTGTTTTTT.